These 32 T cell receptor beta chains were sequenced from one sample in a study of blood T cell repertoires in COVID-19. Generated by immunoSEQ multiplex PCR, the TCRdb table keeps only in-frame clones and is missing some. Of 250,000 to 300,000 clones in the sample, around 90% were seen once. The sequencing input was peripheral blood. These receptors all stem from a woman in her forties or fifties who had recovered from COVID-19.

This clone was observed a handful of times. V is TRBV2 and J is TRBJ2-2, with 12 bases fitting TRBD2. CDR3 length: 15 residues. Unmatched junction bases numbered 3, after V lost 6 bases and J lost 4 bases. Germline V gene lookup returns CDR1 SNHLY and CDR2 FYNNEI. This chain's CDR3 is CASRGGLAGTGELFF. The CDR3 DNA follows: TGTGCCAGCAGGGGGGGACTAGCGGGCACCGGGGAGCTGTTTTTT.

The CDR3 here is CASSSQGGDTQYF. CDR3 bases: TGTGCCAGCAGTTCTCAAGGGGGAGATACGCAGTATTTT. V gene TRBV12-3 or TRBV12-4 combines with J gene TRBJ2-3; D possibly corresponds to TRBD1 (6 bases). V lost 4 bases and J lost 5, with 10 bases in between. The CDR3 spans 13 residues.

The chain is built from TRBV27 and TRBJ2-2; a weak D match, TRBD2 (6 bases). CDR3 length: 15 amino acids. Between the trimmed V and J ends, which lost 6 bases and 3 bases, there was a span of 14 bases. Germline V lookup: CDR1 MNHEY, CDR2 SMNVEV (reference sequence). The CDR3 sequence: CASSHVGGYTGELFF. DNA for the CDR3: TGTGCCAGCAGCCACGTGGGAGGCTACACCGGGGAGCTGTTTTTT.

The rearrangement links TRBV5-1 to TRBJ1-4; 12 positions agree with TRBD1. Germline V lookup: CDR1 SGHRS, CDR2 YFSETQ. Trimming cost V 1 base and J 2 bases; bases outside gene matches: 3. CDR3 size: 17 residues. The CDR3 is CASSLPGTGGTNEKLFF. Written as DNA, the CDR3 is TGCGCCAGCAGCTTGCCCGGGACAGGGGGCACTAATGAAAAACTGTTTTTT.

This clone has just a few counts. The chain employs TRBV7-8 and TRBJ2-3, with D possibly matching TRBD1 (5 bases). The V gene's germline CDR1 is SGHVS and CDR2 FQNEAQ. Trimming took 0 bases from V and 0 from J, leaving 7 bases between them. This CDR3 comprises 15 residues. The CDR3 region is CASSLAQGSTDTQYF. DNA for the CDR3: TGTGCCAGCAGCTTAGCGCAGGGTAGCACAGATACGCAGTATTTT.

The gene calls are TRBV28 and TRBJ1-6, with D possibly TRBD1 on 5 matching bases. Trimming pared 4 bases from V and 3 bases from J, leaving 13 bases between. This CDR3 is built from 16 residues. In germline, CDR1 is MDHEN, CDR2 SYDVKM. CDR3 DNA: TGTGCCAGCAGTTCGCCAATACAGGTCTATAATTCACCCCTCCACTTT. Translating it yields CASSSPIQVYNSPLHF.

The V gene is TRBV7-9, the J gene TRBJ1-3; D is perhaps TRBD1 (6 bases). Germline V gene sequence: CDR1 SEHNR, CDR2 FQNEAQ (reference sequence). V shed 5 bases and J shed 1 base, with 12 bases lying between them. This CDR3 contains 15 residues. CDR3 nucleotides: TGTGCCAGCAGCCCCGCCGGGACATCTGGAAACACCATATATTTT. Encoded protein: CASSPAGTSGNTIYF.

The CDR3 spells CTTGNTEAFF. Here the CDR3 DNA reads TGCACTACAGGGAACACTGAAGCTTTCTTT. This chain joins TRBV20-1 and TRBJ1-1; a possible D gene is TRBD1 (5 bases). In germline, CDR1 is DFQATT, CDR2 SNEGSKA (reference sequence). CDR3 length: 10 residues.

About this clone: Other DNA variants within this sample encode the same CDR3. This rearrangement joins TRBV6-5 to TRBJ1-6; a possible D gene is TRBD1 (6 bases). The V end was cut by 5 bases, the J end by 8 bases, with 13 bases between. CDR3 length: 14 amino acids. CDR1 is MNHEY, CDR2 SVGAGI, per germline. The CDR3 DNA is TGTGCCAGCAGTCTACAGGGACGAGATTCACCCCTCCACTTT. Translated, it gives CASSLQGRDSPLHF.

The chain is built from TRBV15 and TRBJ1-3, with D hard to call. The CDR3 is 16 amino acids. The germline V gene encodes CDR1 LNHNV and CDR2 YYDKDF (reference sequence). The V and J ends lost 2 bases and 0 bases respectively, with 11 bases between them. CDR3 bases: TGTGCCACCAGCAGACACAGAAGCTACTCTGGAAACACCATATATTTT. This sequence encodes CATSRHRSYSGNTIYF.

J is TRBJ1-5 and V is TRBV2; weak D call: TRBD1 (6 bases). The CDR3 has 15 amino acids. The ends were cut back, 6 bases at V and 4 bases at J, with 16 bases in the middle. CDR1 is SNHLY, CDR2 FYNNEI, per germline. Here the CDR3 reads CASSGGAPANQPQHF. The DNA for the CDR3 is TGTGCCAGCAGCGGGGGGGCCCCGGCTAATCAGCCCCAGCATTTT.

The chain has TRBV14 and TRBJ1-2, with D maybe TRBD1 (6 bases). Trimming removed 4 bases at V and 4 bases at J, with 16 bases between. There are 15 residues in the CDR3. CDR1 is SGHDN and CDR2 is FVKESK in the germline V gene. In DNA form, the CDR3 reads TGTGCCAGCAGCCCTACAGGGATGATTAGCTATGGCTACACCTTC. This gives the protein CASSPTGMISYGYTF.

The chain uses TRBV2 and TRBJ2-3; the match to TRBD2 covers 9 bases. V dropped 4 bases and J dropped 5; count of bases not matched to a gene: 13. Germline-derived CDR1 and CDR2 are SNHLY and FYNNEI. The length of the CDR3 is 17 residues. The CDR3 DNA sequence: TGTGCCAGCAGTGTCATGAGGGCGGGGGGGCCCGGAGATACGCAGTATTTT. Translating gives CASSVMRAGGPGDTQYF.

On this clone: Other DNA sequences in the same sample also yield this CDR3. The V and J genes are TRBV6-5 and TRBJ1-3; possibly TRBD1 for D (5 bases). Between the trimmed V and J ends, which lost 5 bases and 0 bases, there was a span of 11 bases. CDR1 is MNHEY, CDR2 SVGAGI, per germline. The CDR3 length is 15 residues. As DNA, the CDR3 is TGTGCCAGCAGTACCACAGGACACTCTGGAAACACCATATATTTT. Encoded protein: CASSTTGHSGNTIYF.

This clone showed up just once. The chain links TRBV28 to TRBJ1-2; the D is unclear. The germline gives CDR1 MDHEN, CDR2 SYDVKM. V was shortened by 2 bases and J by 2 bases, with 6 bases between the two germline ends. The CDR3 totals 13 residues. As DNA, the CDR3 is TGTGCCAGCAGTTTAGGGAGAAACTATGGCTACACCTTC. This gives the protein CASSLGRNYGYTF.

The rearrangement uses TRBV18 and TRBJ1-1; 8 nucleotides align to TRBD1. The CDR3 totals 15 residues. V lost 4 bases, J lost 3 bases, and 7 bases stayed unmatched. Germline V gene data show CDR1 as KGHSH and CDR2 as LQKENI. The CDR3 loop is CASSLHRGYHTEAFF. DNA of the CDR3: TGTGCCAGCTCACTCCACAGGGGGTATCACACTGAAGCTTTCTTT. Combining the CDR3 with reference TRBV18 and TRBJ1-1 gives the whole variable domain NAGVMQNPRHLVRRRGQEARLRCSPMKGHSHVYWYRQLPEEGLKFMVYLQKENIIDESGMPKERFSAEFPKEGPSILRIQQVVRGDSAAYFCASSLHRGYHTEAFFGQGTRLTVV.

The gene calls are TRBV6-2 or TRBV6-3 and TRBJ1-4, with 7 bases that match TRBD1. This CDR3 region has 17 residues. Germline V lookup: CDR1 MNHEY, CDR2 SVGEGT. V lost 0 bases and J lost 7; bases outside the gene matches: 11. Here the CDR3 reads CASSYSTFPGQIEKLFF. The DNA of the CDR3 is TGTGCCAGCAGTTACTCGACTTTCCCGGGACAGATTGAAAAACTGTTTTTT.

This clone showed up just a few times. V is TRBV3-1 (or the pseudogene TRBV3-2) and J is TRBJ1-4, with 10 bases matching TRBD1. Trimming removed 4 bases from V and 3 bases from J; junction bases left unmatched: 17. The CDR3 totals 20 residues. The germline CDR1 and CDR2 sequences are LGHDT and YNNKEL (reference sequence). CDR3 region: CASSRSKGGTGEFANEKLFF. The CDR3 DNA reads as TGTGCCAGCAGCCGATCGAAGGGCGGGACAGGGGAGTTTGCTAATGAAAAACTGTTTTTT.

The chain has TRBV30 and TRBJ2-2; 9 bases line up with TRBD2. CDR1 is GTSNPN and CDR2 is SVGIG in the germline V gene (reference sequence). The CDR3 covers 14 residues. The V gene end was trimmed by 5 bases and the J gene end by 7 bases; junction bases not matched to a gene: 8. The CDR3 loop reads CAWEAGGAFGELFF. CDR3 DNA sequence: TGTGCCTGGGAGGCGGGGGGGGCCTTCGGGGAGCTGTTTTTT.

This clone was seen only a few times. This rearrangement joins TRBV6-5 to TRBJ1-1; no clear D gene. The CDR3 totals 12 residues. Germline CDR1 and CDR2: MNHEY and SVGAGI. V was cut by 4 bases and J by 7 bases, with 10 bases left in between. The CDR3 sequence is CASSSQTSEAFF. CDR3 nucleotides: TGTGCCAGCAGTTCCCAGACAAGTGAAGCTTTCTTT.

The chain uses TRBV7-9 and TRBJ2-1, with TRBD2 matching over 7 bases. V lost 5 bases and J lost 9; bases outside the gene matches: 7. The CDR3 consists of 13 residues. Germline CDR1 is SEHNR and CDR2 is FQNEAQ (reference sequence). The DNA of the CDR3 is TGTGCCAGCAGCAGACGGGAGGATGGTGAGCAGTTCTTC. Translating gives CASSRREDGEQFF. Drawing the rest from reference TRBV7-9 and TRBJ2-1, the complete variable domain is DTGVSQNPRHKITKRGQNVTFRCDPISEHNRLYWYRQTLGQGPEFLTYFQNEAQLEKSRLLSDRFSAERPKGSFSTLEIQRTEQGDSAMYLCASSRREDGEQFFGPGTRLTVL.

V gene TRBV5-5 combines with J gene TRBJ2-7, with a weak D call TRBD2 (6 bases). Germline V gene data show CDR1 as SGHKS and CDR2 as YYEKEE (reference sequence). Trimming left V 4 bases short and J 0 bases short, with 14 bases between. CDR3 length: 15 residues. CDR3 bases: TGTGCCAGCAGCGGAGGGGCGGGGAGCTCCTACGAGCAGTACTTC. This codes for CASSGGAGSSYEQYF.

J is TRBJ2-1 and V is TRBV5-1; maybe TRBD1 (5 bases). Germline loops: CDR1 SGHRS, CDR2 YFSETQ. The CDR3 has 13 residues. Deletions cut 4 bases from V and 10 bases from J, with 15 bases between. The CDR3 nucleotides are TGCGCCAGCAGCCTGGACACGTTTATAGAGCAGTTCTTC. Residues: CASSLDTFIEQFF.

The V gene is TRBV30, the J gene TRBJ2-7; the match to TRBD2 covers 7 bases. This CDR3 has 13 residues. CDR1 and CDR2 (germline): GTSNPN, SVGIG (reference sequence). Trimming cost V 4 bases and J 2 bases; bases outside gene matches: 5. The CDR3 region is CAWNSGGAYEQYF. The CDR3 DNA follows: TGTGCCTGGAATAGTGGGGGGGCCTACGAGCAGTACTTC.

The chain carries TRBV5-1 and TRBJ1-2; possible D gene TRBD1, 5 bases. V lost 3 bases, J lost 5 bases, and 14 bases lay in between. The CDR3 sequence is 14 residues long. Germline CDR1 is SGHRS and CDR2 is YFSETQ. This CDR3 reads CASSSEGIWYGYTF. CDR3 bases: TGCGCCAGCAGCTCGGAGGGGATTTGGTATGGCTACACCTTC.

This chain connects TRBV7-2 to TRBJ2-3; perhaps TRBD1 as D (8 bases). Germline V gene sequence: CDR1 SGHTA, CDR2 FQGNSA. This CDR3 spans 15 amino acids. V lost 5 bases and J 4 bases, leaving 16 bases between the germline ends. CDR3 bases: TGTGCCAGCAGCCTCCGACAGGGGAGGGCAGATACGCAGTATTTT. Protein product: CASSLRQGRADTQYF.

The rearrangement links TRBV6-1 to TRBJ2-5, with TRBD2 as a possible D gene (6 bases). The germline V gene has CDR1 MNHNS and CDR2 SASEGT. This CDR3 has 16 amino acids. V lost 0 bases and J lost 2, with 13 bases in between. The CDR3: CASSEAFGAGQETQYF. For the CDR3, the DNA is TGTGCCAGCAGTGAAGCTTTTGGGGCGGGGCAAGAGACCCAGTACTTC.

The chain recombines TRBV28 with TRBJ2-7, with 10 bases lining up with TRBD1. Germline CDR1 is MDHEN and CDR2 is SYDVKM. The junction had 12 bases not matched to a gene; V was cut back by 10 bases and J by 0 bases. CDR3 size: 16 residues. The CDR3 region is CATPGQGPPSSYEQYF. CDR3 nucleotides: TGTGCCACGCCGGGACAGGGGCCCCCGAGCTCCTACGAGCAGTACTTC.

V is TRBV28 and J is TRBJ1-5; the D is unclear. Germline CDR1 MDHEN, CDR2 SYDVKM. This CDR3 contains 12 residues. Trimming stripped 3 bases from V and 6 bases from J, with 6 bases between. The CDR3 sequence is CASSFAGQPQHF. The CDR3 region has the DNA TGTGCCAGCAGTTTCGCGGGTCAGCCCCAGCATTTT.

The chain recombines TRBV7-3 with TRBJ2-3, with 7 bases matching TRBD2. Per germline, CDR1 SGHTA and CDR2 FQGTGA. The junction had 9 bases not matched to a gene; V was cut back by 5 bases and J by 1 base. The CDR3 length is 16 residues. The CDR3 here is CASSPPLAGGTDTQYF. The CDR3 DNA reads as TGTGCCAGCAGCCCCCCCCTGGCGGGGGGCACAGATACGCAGTATTTT.

The chain's CDR3 is CASSVGAGELFF. CDR3 nucleotide sequence: TGTGCCAGCAGCGTCGGGGCCGGGGAGCTGTTTTTT. The chain recombines TRBV7-9 with TRBJ2-2; TRBD2 is a possible D gene (5 bases). CDR1 and CDR2 (germline): SEHNR, FQNEAQ (reference sequence). V lost 5 bases to trimming and J lost 6 bases, with 7 bases between them. The CDR3 contains 12 residues. Variable domain in full (rest from reference TRBV7-9 and TRBJ2-2): DTGVSQNPRHKITKRGQNVTFRCDPISEHNRLYWYRQTLGQGPEFLTYFQNEAQLEKSRLLSDRFSAERPKGSFSTLEIQRTEQGDSAMYLCASSVGAGELFFGEGSRLTVL.

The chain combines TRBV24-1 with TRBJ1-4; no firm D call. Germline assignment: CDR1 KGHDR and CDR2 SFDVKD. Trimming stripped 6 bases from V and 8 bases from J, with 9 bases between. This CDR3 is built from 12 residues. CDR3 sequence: CATSYEGEKLFF. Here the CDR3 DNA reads TGTGCCACCAGTTATGAGGGAGAAAAACTGTTTTTT.